A selection of T cell receptor beta chains follows, all from one sample in a study of cytomegalovirus exposure and HLA in healthy donors. TCRdb's table, derived via immunoSEQ multiplex PCR, lists solely in-frame clones and lacks some. The sample shows about 130,000 clones, 75% to 90% of them seen only once. The sequencing sample was made of PBMCs. These receptors all come from a woman in her 30s in good health and CMV-seropositive. The CDR3 runs from the conserved cysteine through the conserved F or W. A D gene is named only where the DNA matches it firmly. Size is stated for part of the rows, as once, few or many counts, or as a class when the clone is expanded.

DNA	CDR3	V	size	D	J
TGTGCCAGTACTCGACGGGATAGCAATCAGCCCCAGCATTTT	CASTRRDSNQPQHF	TRBV19	few	.	TRBJ1-5
TGCGCCAGCACCTTACAGGGAACTGGAAACACCATATATTTT	CASTLQGTGNTIYF	TRBV5-1	.	.	TRBJ1-3
TGTGCCAGCACCCCGGAGAGAGGATATGGCTACACCTTC	CASTPERGYGYTF	TRBV28	few	.	TRBJ1-2
TGTGCCAGCAGCTTCATGAACACTGAAGCTTTCTTT	CASSFMNTEAFF	TRBV7-2	.	.	TRBJ1-1
TGCAGCGTCCGCTCTGGGGCCAACGTCCTGACTTTC	CSVRSGANVLTF	TRBV29-1	.	.	TRBJ2-6
TGTGCCATCAGTGGCCAGGGCTCTGGAAACACCATATATTTT	CAISGQGSGNTIYF	TRBV10-3	.	.	TRBJ1-3
TGTGCCAGCGTAACGGCCTACAATGAGCAGTTCTTC	CASVTAYNEQFF	TRBV6-5	once	.	TRBJ2-1
TGTGCCAGCAGCTGGGGACTAGCGGGAGGTGCCCACGAGCAGTACTTC	CASSWGLAGGAHEQYF	TRBV5-5	.	TRBD2	TRBJ2-7
TGCGCCAGCAGCTCCGACTTTTACTATGGCTACACCTTC	CASSSDFYYGYTF	TRBV5-1	.	.	TRBJ1-2
TGTGCCAGCCTGCTCGGGTTGGTCGACTATGGCTACACCTTC	CASLLGLVDYGYTF	TRBV5-8	once	.	TRBJ1-2
TGTGCCAGCAGTTTCGGGGTAATGGCTGAAGCTTTCTTT	CASSFGVMAEAFF	TRBV27	.	.	TRBJ1-1
TGTGCCAGCAGTCCGCGGGGGGGAAGGCCCCAGCATTTT	CASSPRGGRPQHF	TRBV28	.	.	TRBJ1-5
TGTGCCAGCAGTTTAGGGGACAGGGAAAATTCACCCCTCCACTTT	CASSLGDRENSPLHF	TRBV28	few	TRBD1	TRBJ1-6
TGTGCCGGGACCTTGACAGATACGCAGTATTTT	CAGTLTDTQYF	TRBV30	.	.	TRBJ2-3
TGCGCCAGCAGCTTGAGCGCCAGCACAGATACGCAGTATTTT	CASSLSASTDTQYF	TRBV5-1	once	.	TRBJ2-3
TGCAGCGTAGGGGGCCCCTACGAGCAGTACTTC	CSVGGPYEQYF	TRBV29-1	few	TRBD1	TRBJ2-7
TGCGCCAGCAGCCCCCCGGACAGGAGTCTTTGGACCCAGTACTTC	CASSPPDRSLWTQYF	TRBV5-1	.	TRBD1	TRBJ2-5
TGTGCCAGCAGTTACTCGCGAGGACGGGGGACAGATACGCAGTATTTT	CASSYSRGRGTDTQYF	TRBV6-6	.	.	TRBJ2-3
TGTGCCAGCAGTCCACTGGGGGGGGCGAACACTGAAGCTTTCTTT	CASSPLGGANTEAFF	TRBV28	.	.	TRBJ1-1
TGCGCCAGCAGCTTGGCCCCGGGAGTGGAGTATGGCTACACCTTC	CASSLAPGVEYGYTF	TRBV5-1	.	.	TRBJ1-2
TGTGCCAGTAGTATAAACAGCCTCGAAGCTTTCTTT	CASSINSLEAFF	TRBV19	.	.	TRBJ1-1
TGTGCCAGCAGCAAAGTCACCTACAGGAAGGAGGGTTATGGCTACACCTTC	CASSKVTYRKEGYGYTF	TRBV21-1	.	.	TRBJ1-2
TGTGCCAGCAGGTGGACAGGTTCGAACGAGCAGTTCTTC	CASRWTGSNEQFF	TRBV7-2	.	TRBD1	TRBJ2-1
TGTGCCTGGAGTCGGGGCGTCTCAGGGGTCAACACAGATACGCAGTATTTT	CAWSRGVSGVNTDTQYF	TRBV30	.	.	TRBJ2-3
TGCGCCAGCACCCTCACCCAGGGCAACTATGGCTACACCTTC	CASTLTQGNYGYTF	TRBV5-1	.	.	TRBJ1-2
TGTGCCAGCAGCTTAATCCTCAACACTGAAGCTTTCTTT	CASSLILNTEAFF	TRBV7-3	.	.	TRBJ1-1
TGTGCCAGCAGGACCGGGACAGGGTTTAACTATGGCTACACCTTC	CASRTGTGFNYGYTF	TRBV6-1	.	TRBD1	TRBJ1-2
TGCGCCAGCAGCTTCAGCGGGGGTAATGAAAAACTGTTTTTT	CASSFSGGNEKLFF	TRBV5-1	.	.	TRBJ1-4
TGTGCCAGTAGTACCTACAGCTCCTACGAGCAGTACTTC	CASSTYSSYEQYF	TRBV19	.	.	TRBJ2-7
TGCGCCAGCAGCTTTTCGGGACACACAGATACGCAGTATTTT	CASSFSGHTDTQYF	TRBV5-1	.	.	TRBJ2-3
TGTGCCAGCACCCTCTTGCGGGGCAATCAGCCCCAGCATTTT	CASTLLRGNQPQHF	TRBV5-6	.	.	TRBJ1-5
TGTGCCAGCATACCTAGCGGGGGACAAGAGACCCAGTACTTC	CASIPSGGQETQYF	TRBV6-4	.	TRBD2	TRBJ2-5
TGTGCCAGCAGCCTCGGGACAGGAGAAAAACTGTTTTTT	CASSLGTGEKLFF	TRBV7-9	.	TRBD1	TRBJ1-4
TGTGCCAGCAGCCAACCCAGGGGGCCAGAGGATACGCAGTATTTT	CASSQPRGPEDTQYF	TRBV7-9	.	TRBD1	TRBJ2-3
TGTGCCAGCAGTTTAGAACGGGGAACTAGCGGCAATGAGCAGTTCTTC	CASSLERGTSGNEQFF	TRBV27	.	TRBD2	TRBJ2-1
TGTGCCAGCAGCCCAGGTCCAGGCGAGCAGCCCCAGCATTTT	CASSPGPGEQPQHF	TRBV9	.	.	TRBJ1-5
TGTGCCAGTAGTGCTAGCGGGGGGCAAGAGACCCAGTACTTC	CASSASGGQETQYF	TRBV19	.	TRBD2	TRBJ2-5
TGTGCCAGCAGCGTAGGGGGGGCAGATACGCAGTATTTT	CASSVGGADTQYF	TRBV9	.	.	TRBJ2-3
TGTGCCTTTGGACAGGGGCACAACACTGAAGCTTTCTTT	CAFGQGHNTEAFF	TRBV30	.	TRBD1	TRBJ1-1
TGTGCCAGCAGCGTAGGGGAGGGGACAGGTTCCTACGAGCAGTACTTC	CASSVGEGTGSYEQYF	TRBV9	.	.	TRBJ2-7
TGTGCCAGCCAGGGGATTAATTCACCCCTCCACTTT	CASQGINSPLHF	TRBV25-1	few	.	TRBJ1-6
TGTGCCAGCAGTCAAGGGGGCTTCTTGGGTTGGCGATCACCCCTCCACTTT	CASSQGGFLGWRSPLHF	TRBV25-1	.	TRBD1	TRBJ1-6
TGCAGTGCTAGGGAGGGGCGTGAGCAGTACTTC	CSAREGREQYF	TRBV20-1	.	.	TRBJ2-7
TGTGCCTGGAGTGTAGGAGGGGATCAGCCCCAGCATTTT	CAWSVGGDQPQHF	TRBV30	.	.	TRBJ1-5
TGTGCCAGCAGGACAGGGAGCTCCAGTAATTCACCCCTCCACTTT	CASRTGSSSNSPLHF	TRBV28	.	TRBD1	TRBJ1-6
TGTGCCAGCTCACCACAAGGCAGGGGGAACACTGAAGCTTTCTTT	CASSPQGRGNTEAFF	TRBV18	.	.	TRBJ1-1
TGTGCCAGCGGCGGACCACAGGGCGATAATGAAAAACTGTTTTTT	CASGGPQGDNEKLFF	TRBV2	few	.	TRBJ1-4
TGTGCCTGGAACCCAACAGGGCGGACTGAAGCTTTCTTT	CAWNPTGRTEAFF	TRBV30	.	.	TRBJ1-1
TGTGCCAGCGCTTTAGCGGGGGAAGACGAACAGTACTTC	CASALAGEDEQYF	TRBV4-2	.	TRBD2	TRBJ2-7
TGCGCCAGCAGCTTAAGGGGTCGCCAGGGTGAAGCTTTCTTT	CASSLRGRQGEAFF	TRBV5-1	.	.	TRBJ1-1
TGCGCCAGCAGCCATCAGGGACAAACTGAAGGGACCCAGTACTTC	CASSHQGQTEGTQYF	TRBV4-1	.	.	TRBJ2-5
TGCGCCAGCAGCTCTACAGACGGCGGAAACACCATATATTTT	CASSSTDGGNTIYF	TRBV5-1	few	.	TRBJ1-3
TGTGCCAGCAGTCCTAACAGGGCGACTAATGAAAAACTGTTTTTT	CASSPNRATNEKLFF	TRBV28	once	.	TRBJ1-4